This T cell receptor beta chain was identified during a study of CXCR3-negative and CXCR3-positive naive CD8 T cells (dated by TCRdb to about 2019). With respect to the entire study: In total, 130 million to 150 million TRB reads were obtained, or roughly 1.5 +/- 0.3 million reads per library. The diversity and physicochemical repertoire analyses included ten to eleven donors pooled from two independent experiments. For the TRBV-TRBJ cluster analysis, the naive subsets came from 5 donors, while the memory cells came from 3 donors. The full study reports these points: Because CXCR3 expression was partially decreased after cryopreservation, freshly isolated PBMCs were used for most assays. TRBV-TRBJ usage was similar between naive CXCR3-negative and CXCR3-positive cells from the same donor, while memory cells showed distinct patterns. Because surface CD5, which is linked to self-reactivity in mice, was comparable between the naive subsets, TCR interaction strength was also inferred from the physicochemical properties of TRB CDR3s. Both naive subsets had comparably high repertoire diversity, while memory CD8+ T cells had much lower repertoire diversity. TRB CDR3s from CXCR3-positive naive cells showed higher hydrophobicity (lower Kidera factor 4), lower energy, and higher strength and volume indices than CXCR3-negative naive cells.

Including the terminal cysteine and phenylalanine, the CDR3 comprises 14 residues. The entry carries no DNA sequence. For each CD8+ T cell subset, flow sorting was done in triplicate, and about 300,000 cells per subset went directly into RLT lysis buffer. Naive CD8+ T cells were defined stringently as CD45RO-CCR7+CD27+CD95- to exclude memory contaminants. Standard density gradient centrifugation was used to isolate peripheral blood mononuclear cells from buffy coats. Naive CXCR3-negative and CXCR3-positive CD8+ T cells were flow-sorted using a FACSAria III. Total RNA was extracted from sorted cells with an RNeasy Mini Kit. The sequencer listed for this sample is NextSeq 550. The Human TCR Profiling Kit (MiLaboratory) was used to make UMI-labeled 5' RACE TRB cDNA libraries. cDNA synthesis used the entire amount of extracted RNA, and PCR amplification then used the entire amount of cDNA produced. Libraries were prepared in parallel using an identical number of PCR cycles. The published analysis was carried out like this. With a requirement of at least two reads per UMI, MIGEC and MiXCR extracted about 52,000 +/- 9,100 unique UMI-labeled TRB cDNA molecules per library. An average of 40,000 +/- 10,000 functional in-frame TRB CDR3 nucleotide clonotypes without stop codons was found per library. After downsampling to 5000 UMI-labeled TRB molecules per sample, diversity metrics, including normalized Shannon-Wiener and Chao1, were computed in VDJtools. Clonotype-size-weighted physicochemical properties of the central five CDR3 residues (interaction energy, strength, volume and Kidera factor 4) were computed in VDJtools. TCRdb reprocessed the reads, so every CDR3 protein sequence counts as one entry and DNA is not shown. What appears here as the V and J calls and clone size reflects TCRdb's work, not the paper's. The sample table records about 58,000 distinct CDR3 sequences. The leading ten clones occupy 0.4% to 0.5% of the sample.

Its count unrecorded, this clonotype is medium-sized (0.01 to 0.1%) by frequency. The antigen this receptor binds is unknown. The rearrangement combines TRBV23-1 with TRBJ2-7; there is no DNA to check the TCRdb D call of TRBD1. TRBV23-1 is an ORF, and what it does is uncertain. Source material: naive CXCR3- CD8+ T cells from blood. This specimen's cell subset or site label, interpreted: CD45RO-CCR7+CD27+CD95- naive CD8+ T cells lacking CXCR3 (TNR3-). This clonotype was sampled from a human donor in good health. Some clones in this sample may be carry-over from other donors' samples. CDR3 loop: CASSQWGRTYEQYF.